The 28 T cell receptor beta chains presented below share a single source sample, sequenced in a study of spatial heterogeneity in lung cancer. TCRdb analysed the 5' RACE reads with MiXCR anew, one entry per CDR3 protein. Of about 92,000 distinct CDR3 sequences listed, 12% are singletons. Described time point: sample taken at primary tumor resection. Sequencing used PBMCs, obtained at surgery. The receptors stem from a male donor with early-stage non-small cell lung cancer.

This clonotype was counted only a few times. The rearrangement uses TRBV9 and TRBJ1-2; D gene unclear. Trimming cost V 0 bases and J 4 bases, with 7 bases left between them. This CDR3 has 13 amino acids. CDR1 and CDR2 from the germline V gene are SGDLS and YYNGEE. This CDR3 reads CASSVGGSYGYTF. CDR3 in DNA: TGTGCCAGCAGCGTAGGTGGCAGCTATGGCTACACCTTC.

The V and J genes are TRBV20-1 and TRBJ2-7; D perhaps matches TRBD2 (6 bases). Germline assignment: CDR1 DFQATT and CDR2 SNEGSKA (reference sequence). The length of the CDR3 is 13 residues. V was shortened by 1 base and J by 4 bases, with 11 bases between the two germline ends. Here the CDR3 reads CSARVGGYYEQYF. CDR3 bases: TGCAGTGCTAGAGTCGGGGGTTATTACGAGCAGTACTTC.

This clonotype appeared a few times. The V call is TRBV7-2, the J call TRBJ2-2; D gene ambiguous. The V end was cut by 0 bases, the J end by 5 bases, with 7 bases between. The CDR3 consists of 14 residues. The germline V gene encodes CDR1 SGHTA and CDR2 FQGNSA. CDR3 region: CASSLAGRTGELFF. The CDR3, as DNA: TGTGCCAGCAGCTTAGCGGGAAGGACCGGGGAGCTGTTTTTT.

The J gene is TRBJ2-3, the V gene TRBV7-2; no firm D call. CDR1 SGHTA and CDR2 FQGNSA come from the germline V gene. Trimming stripped 11 bases from V and 4 bases from J, with 22 bases between. The CDR3 runs to 15 residues. The CDR3 DNA reads TGTGCCTCGCTTAGGCAGCTTAGGTCTGCAGATACGCAGTATTTT. Protein: CASLRQLRSADTQYF.

This clonotype was seen more than once but under ten times. V is TRBV12-3 or TRBV12-4 and J is TRBJ1-6, with 7 positions matching TRBD1. V was pared by 6 bases and J by 10 bases, with 6 bases of the junction left unmatched. The CDR3 covers 13 residues. The CDR3 nucleotides read TGTGCCAGCAGCCCCGGGACAGTCTCACCCCTCCACTTT. Encoded protein: CASSPGTVSPLHF.

This chain joins TRBV25-1 and TRBJ2-7, with a tentative D call TRBD2 (5 bases). This CDR3 has 13 residues. Trimming stripped 1 base from V and 5 bases from J, with 9 bases between. CDR1 MGHDK and CDR2 SYGVNS come from the germline V gene. The CDR3 loop is CASSESGYDEQYF. The CDR3 DNA reads as TGTGCCAGCAGTGAATCGGGGTATGACGAGCAGTACTTC.

The rearrangement joins TRBV28 to TRBJ2-7; D remains ambiguous. Trimming took off 1 base at V and 6 bases at J, with 10 bases between the two ends. Germline CDR1 MDHEN, CDR2 SYDVKM. This CDR3 contains 13 residues. The CDR3 sequence: CASSLSPRSEQYF. The CDR3 DNA sequence: TGTGCCAGCAGTTTATCCCCCCGCTCCGAGCAGTACTTC.

This clonotype was found a few times. This chain uses TRBV5-1 with TRBJ2-3; 11 bases line up with TRBD2. The CDR3 sequence is 16 residues long. Trimming at V came to 4 bases and at J to 2 bases, leaving 6 bases not matched to a gene. Germline lookup yields CDR1 SGHRS and CDR2 YFSETQ. The CDR3 region is CASSALAGDSTDTQYF. In DNA form, the CDR3 reads TGCGCCAGCAGCGCACTAGCGGGGGATTCCACAGATACGCAGTATTTT.

The chain has TRBV27 and TRBJ2-5, with D perhaps matching TRBD1 or TRBD2 (5 bases each). Germline CDR1 and CDR2: MNHEY and SMNVEV (reference sequence). V was clipped by 6 bases and J by 5 bases, with 19 bases between them. This CDR3 has 15 residues. As DNA, the CDR3 is TGTGCCAGCAGCAGAACCGGGACCAACCCCGAGACCCAGTACTTC. This translates into CASSRTGTNPETQYF.

Points on this clonotype: A read error may account for a junction end that differs from germline. The V call is TRBV7-9, the J call TRBJ2-5, with unresolved D. In germline, CDR1 is SEHNR, CDR2 FQNEAQ (reference sequence). The CDR3 extends over 12 amino acids. The CDR3 reads CANSFLLETQYF. Written as DNA, the CDR3 is TGTGCCAACAGCTTCCTACTAGAGACCCAGTACTTC. The whole variable domain, remainder taken from reference TRBV7-9 and TRBJ2-5, is DTGVSQNPRHKITKRGQNVTFRCDPISEHNRLYWYRQTLGQGPEFLTYFQNEAQLEKSRLLSDRFSAERPKGSFSTLEIQRTEQGDSAMYLCANSFLLETQYFGPGTRLLVL.

CDR3 residues: CATSDVTSGSTDTQYF. DNA of the CDR3: TGTGCCACCAGTGATGTGACTAGCGGCAGCACAGATACGCAGTATTTT. The chain joins TRBV24-1 to TRBJ2-3; TRBD2 matches at 9 bases. V lost 3 bases and J lost 0; bases outside the gene matches: 3. The germline CDR1 and CDR2 sequences are KGHDR and SFDVKD. This CDR3 spans 16 amino acids.

V usage is TRBV4-1 and J usage is TRBJ1-2; D is possibly TRBD1 (6 bases). CDR3 length equals 15 residues. Germline lookup yields CDR1 MGHRA and CDR2 YSYEKL. Deletions cut 0 bases from V and 6 bases from J, with 14 bases between. CDR3: CASSQDTGKWNGYTF. CDR3 nucleotide sequence: TGCGCCAGCAGCCAAGATACAGGGAAATGGAATGGCTACACCTTC.

In this sample, this clonotype turned up a few times. The chain links TRBV7-2 to TRBJ2-1; no firm D call. This CDR3 is built from 15 residues. V was trimmed by 1 base and J by 5 bases, leaving 12 bases between them. Germline assignment: CDR1 SGHTA and CDR2 FQGNSA. This CDR3 is CASSLESTVNNEQFF. The CDR3 bases are TGTGCCAGCAGCTTAGAAAGCACCGTCAACAATGAGCAGTTCTTC.

The chain uses TRBV6-2 or TRBV6-3 and TRBJ2-3; 8 positions match TRBD2. V lost 2 bases and J lost 2; bases outside the gene matches: 6. The germline CDR1 and CDR2 sequences are MNHEY and SVGEGT. This CDR3 contains 16 residues. CDR3 sequence: CASSYGTSGYTDTQYF. In DNA form, the CDR3 reads TGTGCCAGCAGTTACGGTACTAGCGGATACACAGATACGCAGTATTTT.

This clonotype has only a few counts. The chain is built from TRBV29-1 and TRBJ2-6; TRBD1 aligns across 7 bases. The CDR3 has 15 residues. The germline gives CDR1 SQVTM, CDR2 ANQGSEA. The junction had 5 bases not matched to a gene; V was cut back by 6 bases and J by 0 bases. The CDR3 loop reads CSVRAGGSGANVLTF. Written as DNA, the CDR3 is TGCAGCGTAAGAGCAGGGGGCTCTGGGGCCAACGTCCTGACTTTC.

This clonotype was counted between two and nine times. The chain recombines TRBV11-1 with TRBJ1-4; possibly TRBD1 for D (5 bases). Deletions cut 6 bases from V and 0 bases from J, with 11 bases between. Germline values: CDR1 SGHAT, CDR2 FQDESV (reference sequence). CDR3 length: 15 amino acids. The CDR3 spells CASSSSGTTNEKLFF. The CDR3 bases are TGTGCCAGCAGTTCTTCAGGGACAACTAATGAAAAACTGTTTTTT. Variable domain in full (rest from reference TRBV11-1 and TRBJ1-4): EAEVAQSPRYKITEKSQAVAFWCDPISGHATLYWYRQILGQGPELLVQFQDESVVDDSQLPKDRFSAERLKGVDSTLKIQPAELGDSAMYLCASSSSGTTNEKLFFGSGTQLSVL.

This rearrangement joins TRBV29-1 to TRBJ1-1; 8 positions match TRBD1. V shed 5 bases, J shed 6 bases, and the junction held 11 bases outside the gene matches. The CDR3 totals 14 residues. Germline V gives CDR1 SQVTM, CDR2 ANQGSEA. The CDR3 region is CSVKDRAFTSEAFF. In DNA, the CDR3 is TGCAGCGTTAAGGACAGGGCATTTACATCTGAAGCTTTCTTT.

This clonotype has just a few counts. This rearrangement joins TRBV28 to TRBJ2-7; the D gene is possibly TRBD2 (5 bases). Per germline, CDR1 MDHEN and CDR2 SYDVKM. Trimming shortened V by 4 bases and J by 3 bases, and 10 bases separated the two germline ends. This CDR3 is 13 amino acids long. CDR3 sequence reads: CASSSGEYYEQYF. Written as DNA, the CDR3 is TGTGCCAGCAGTTCTGGGGAGTACTACGAGCAGTACTTC.

This clonotype came up a few times. This chain joins TRBV7-2 and TRBJ1-5, with D tentatively TRBD1 (5 bases). With 10 bases removed from V and 3 bases from J, the gap between germline ends came to 19 bases. The CDR3 spans 15 residues. Germline CDR1 and CDR2: SGHTA and FQGNSA. The CDR3 region is CATTRDGLYNQPQHF. The CDR3 DNA follows: TGTGCCACGACCCGGGACGGACTGTACAATCAGCCCCAGCATTTT.

This clonotype showed up just a few times. V is TRBV20-1 and J is TRBJ1-2; tentative D call: TRBD1 (6 bases). The CDR3 is made up of 13 amino acids. Germline loops: CDR1 DFQATT, CDR2 SNEGSKA (reference sequence). Trimming removed 3 bases at V and 4 bases at J, with 12 bases between. CDR3 amino acids: CSARRGDGYGYTF. For the CDR3, the DNA is TGCAGTGCTAGGAGGGGGGATGGCTATGGCTACACCTTC.

This clonotype occurred many times. This chain connects TRBV5-1 to TRBJ2-6; 12 nucleotides align to TRBD1. Germline V gene data show CDR1 as SGHRS and CDR2 as YFSETQ. With V trimmed by 4 bases and J by 2 bases, 10 bases remained unmatched. This CDR3 is 19 amino acids long. This chain's CDR3 is CASSSTSGTGGAGANVLTF. In nucleotides, the CDR3 is TGCGCCAGCAGCAGCACCTCCGGGACAGGGGGCGCTGGGGCCAACGTCCTGACTTTC.

This clonotype was detected many times. The chain is built from TRBV15 and TRBJ2-7; 11 nucleotides agree with TRBD1. The V and J ends lost 3 bases and 0 bases, in that order; junction bases with no gene match: 4. Germline CDR1 and CDR2: LNHNV and YYDKDF (reference sequence). This CDR3 has 16 amino acids. The CDR3 sequence is CATSRRGTGGSYEQYF. CDR3 coding DNA: TGTGCCACCAGCAGGCGGGGGACAGGGGGCTCCTACGAGCAGTACTTC.

There are a few counts of this clonotype. The chain links TRBV20-1 to TRBJ1-6, with D possibly being TRBD1 (5 bases). Germline assignment: CDR1 DFQATT and CDR2 SNEGSKA (reference sequence). The CDR3 totals 14 residues. With 6 bases removed from V and 7 bases from J, the gap between germline ends came to 16 bases. The CDR3: CSAQISPGNSPLHF. The CDR3 region has the DNA TGCAGTGCCCAGATCAGCCCAGGGAATTCACCCCTCCACTTT.

The J gene is TRBJ2-7, the V gene TRBV20-1, with 10 bases fitting TRBD2. V gave up 0 bases and J gave up 5 bases; unmatched junction bases: 7. Germline V gene data show CDR1 as DFQATT and CDR2 as SNEGSKA (reference sequence). The CDR3 runs to 15 residues. Here the CDR3 reads CSARDPAGGPDEQYF. The CDR3 bases are TGCAGTGCTAGAGATCCAGCGGGGGGGCCAGACGAGCAGTACTTC.

This clonotype was recorded a few times. The V and J genes are TRBV2 and TRBJ1-2, with 10 nucleotides matching TRBD1. With 6 bases clipped from V and 2 bases from J, the junction kept 3 bases outside the gene matches. The CDR3 covers 14 residues. CDR1 is SNHLY, CDR2 FYNNEI, per germline. CDR3 nucleotides: TGTGCCAGCAGACCGGGACAGGGGAACTATGGCTACACCTTC. It specifies CASRPGQGNYGYTF.

This clonotype was counted many times. V gene TRBV5-1 combines with J gene TRBJ1-1, with 7 bases matching TRBD1. Looked up from germline, CDR1 is SGHRS and CDR2 is YFSETQ. The length of the CDR3 is 13 residues. The V gene end was trimmed by 4 bases and the J gene end by 5 bases; junction bases not matched to a gene: 5. The CDR3 loop reads CASSETGRTEAFF. Written as DNA, the CDR3 is TGCGCCAGCAGCGAGACAGGGCGGACTGAAGCTTTCTTT.

V usage is TRBV7-2 and J usage is TRBJ2-5; 7 bases agree with TRBD2. There are 15 residues in the CDR3. The V gene end was trimmed by 2 bases and the J gene end by 2 bases; junction bases not matched to a gene: 5. CDR1 is SGHTA, CDR2 FQGNSA, per germline. The DNA of the CDR3 is TGTGCCAGCAGCTTATCTAGCGGCAATCAAGAGACCCAGTACTTC. Amino acids: CASSLSSGNQETQYF.

This clonotype was seen more than once but under ten times. This sequence joins TRBV7-9 and TRBJ2-4; perhaps TRBD1 as D (5 bases). The length of the CDR3 is 13 residues. Germline V gene sequence: CDR1 SEHNR, CDR2 FQNEAQ (reference sequence). The ends were cut back, 4 bases at V and 3 bases at J, with 7 bases in the middle. Here the CDR3 DNA reads TGTGCCAGCAGCTCAGGGCGCAAAAACATTCAGTACTTC. This translates into CASSSGRKNIQYF.